The 32 T cell receptor beta chains given below trace back to one sample, sequenced in a study of human T cells and chemical hapten exposure. Time point reported: pre-sensitization, week 0. Regarding treatment: therapeutic diphenylcyclopropenone sensitization with weekly scalp DPC. TCRdb fed the RACE reads into MiXCR, producing one record per CDR3 protein. The sample has around 120,000 distinct CDR3 sequences; 13% are singletons. The source material was whole blood, sampled in connection with sensitization to the hapten diphenylcyclopropenone (DPC). These TCRs come from a woman aged 18-30 years with alopecia areata. Some clones in this sample may be carry-over from other donors' samples.

J is TRBJ2-3 and V is TRBV10-3; TRBD2 might be the D (7 bases). Germline V gives CDR1 ENHRY, CDR2 SYGVKD. The V end was cut by 2 bases, the J end by 2 bases, with 26 bases between. The CDR3 extends over 20 amino acids. CDR3 loop: CAISERGGGTSYGFTDTQYF. DNA for the CDR3: TGTGCCATCAGTGAGAGAGGCGGGGGCACTTCATACGGGTTCACAGATACGCAGTATTTT.

This clonotype was seen a few times. The gene calls are TRBV7-2 and TRBJ1-4; D remains unclear. In germline, CDR1 is SGHTA, CDR2 FQGNSA. V was shortened by 1 base and J by 5 bases, with 5 bases between the two germline ends. This CDR3 is built from 13 residues. The CDR3 DNA sequence: TGTGCCAGCAGCTTAGTCAAAAATGAAAAACTGTTTTTT. Translation: CASSLVKNEKLFF.

This clonotype was seen a handful of times. The rearrangement joins TRBV12-3 or TRBV12-4 to TRBJ2-5; 10 bases map to TRBD2. The trim removed 6 bases at V and 1 base at J, leaving 5 bases unmatched. This CDR3 comprises 15 residues. The CDR3 nucleotides read TGTGCCAGCAGCGGGACTAGCGAGGGCCAAGAGACCCAGTACTTC. Translating gives CASSGTSEGQETQYF.

This clonotype was counted a few times. The CDR3 is CASSWGTGDFYTF. Written as DNA, the CDR3 is TGTGCCAGCAGCTGGGGGACAGGTGACTTTTACACCTTC. The chain carries TRBV7-8 and TRBJ1-2; 8 positions agree with TRBD1. This CDR3 has 13 residues. With 4 bases clipped from V and 11 bases from J, the junction kept 9 bases outside the gene matches. Germline CDR1 reads SGHVS; CDR2 reads FQNEAQ.

The table lists this clonotype with many counts. The V and J genes are TRBV6-5 and TRBJ1-1, with no clear D. This CDR3 comprises 16 residues. Germline CDR1 reads MNHEY; CDR2 reads SVGAGI. Trimming shortened V by 2 bases and J by 1 base, and 14 bases separated the two germline ends. This chain's CDR3 is CASSYDGHRGNTEAFF. In DNA form, the CDR3 reads TGTGCCAGCAGTTACGACGGGCACCGTGGGAACACTGAAGCTTTCTTT.

The V gene is TRBV20-1, the J gene TRBJ2-5; no clear D gene. Germline V lookup: CDR1 DFQATT, CDR2 SNEGSKA (reference sequence). The CDR3 loop spans 12 amino acids. With 3 bases removed from V and 5 bases from J, the gap between germline ends came to 10 bases. CDR3 coding DNA: TGCAGTGCTAGTGGCAGCTATGAGACCCAGTACTTC. As protein: CSASGSYETQYF.

V usage is TRBV7-9 and J usage is TRBJ1-6; unclear D gene. Trimming shortened V by 6 bases and J by 5 bases, and 11 bases separated the two germline ends. CDR1 is SEHNR and CDR2 is FQNEAQ in the germline V gene (reference sequence). This CDR3 contains 14 residues. CDR3 loop: CASSFGLDNSPLHF. CDR3 bases: TGTGCCAGCAGTTTTGGACTGGATAATTCACCCCTCCACTTT.

This clonotype was recorded many times. The rearrangement joins TRBV6-2 or TRBV6-3 to TRBJ1-5; 10 bases fit TRBD1. In germline, CDR1 is MNHEY, CDR2 SVGEGT. With 11 bases clipped from V and 7 bases from J, the junction kept 14 bases outside the gene matches. CDR3 length equals 15 residues. The CDR3 coding sequence is TGTGCCGCGGGGGACAGGGGAGTCCAAGGGCAGCCCCAGCATTTT. Translation gives CAAGDRGVQGQPQHF.

Many counts were recorded for this clonotype. The CDR3 nucleotides are TGTGCCAGCAGCAAAACCAGGGGGGGCCGGAACAATGAGCAGTTCTTC. It specifies CASSKTRGGRNNEQFF. The chain carries TRBV7-6 and TRBJ2-1; tentatively, D is TRBD1 or TRBD2 (7 bases each). Germline assignment: CDR1 SGHVS and CDR2 FNYEAQ. V was cut by 5 bases and J by 5 bases, with 19 bases left in between. The CDR3 is made up of 16 amino acids.

At least ten counts were recorded for this clonotype. This chain links TRBV7-9 with TRBJ1-1; TRBD1 matches at 9 bases. The V gene's germline CDR1 is SEHNR and CDR2 FQNEAQ (reference sequence). V was clipped by 6 bases and J by 4 bases; unmatched bases: 15. The CDR3 has 17 amino acids. The CDR3 region has the DNA TGTGCCAGCAGTCGCACGCATACAGGGGGCGGCGGCACTGAAGCTTTCTTT. It yields the protein CASSRTHTGGGGTEAFF.

The chain employs TRBV7-2 and TRBJ2-7, with 10 bases aligning to TRBD2. Per the germline V gene, CDR1 is SGHTA and CDR2 is FQGNSA. The junction had 6 bases not matched to a gene; V was cut back by 5 bases and J by 2 bases. CDR3 size: 15 residues. The CDR3 here is CASSQLAGFPYEQYF. CDR3 nucleotides: TGTGCCAGCAGCCAACTAGCGGGGTTTCCCTACGAGCAGTACTTC.

The chain is built from TRBV9 and TRBJ2-3; 7 positions agree with TRBD1. J gave up 1 base and V 0 bases, and 2 bases lay outside the gene matches. This CDR3 region has 15 residues. CDR1 and CDR2 from the germline V gene are SGDLS and YYNGEE. CDR3 sequence reads: CASSVVGTGTDTQYF. Written as DNA, the CDR3 is TGTGCCAGCAGCGTAGTGGGGACAGGCACAGATACGCAGTATTTT.

This chain links TRBV2 with TRBJ1-2; D not resolved. Trimming left V 7 bases short and J 2 bases short, with 11 bases between. Germline V lookup: CDR1 SNHLY, CDR2 FYNNEI. This CDR3 comprises 13 residues. The CDR3 spells CASTPQGNYGYTF. The CDR3 DNA reads TGTGCCAGCACCCCCCAAGGGAACTATGGCTACACCTTC.

This chain joins TRBV6-2 or TRBV6-3 and TRBJ2-3, with D perhaps matching TRBD1 or TRBD2 (6 bases each). This CDR3 spans 15 amino acids. Germline values: CDR1 MNHEY, CDR2 SVGEGT. With 3 bases removed from V and 4 bases from J, the gap between germline ends came to 14 bases. The DNA of the CDR3 is TGTGCCAGCAGTTATTCGGGGGCGCGAGCAGATACGCAGTATTTT. Amino acids: CASSYSGARADTQYF.

The rearrangement uses TRBV13 and TRBJ1-4, with 7 bases identical to TRBD1. The V gene end was trimmed by 4 bases and the J gene end by 1 base; junction bases not matched to a gene: 3. The germline V gene encodes CDR1 PRHDT and CDR2 FYEKMQ (reference sequence). CDR3 size: 15 residues. The CDR3 nucleotides read TGTGCCAGCAGCTCTAGGACAGGAACTAATGAAAAACTGTTTTTT. Residues: CASSSRTGTNEKLFF.

This clonotype appeared a few times. The chain uses TRBV5-4 and TRBJ2-1, with TRBD2 as a possible D gene (6 bases). V was clipped by 1 base and J by 12 bases, with 11 bases between them. Per the germline V gene, CDR1 is SGHNT and CDR2 is YYREEE (reference sequence). CDR3 length equals 12 residues. The CDR3 DNA sequence: TGTGCCAGCAGCTTGAAAGTGGGGGGGCAGTTCTTC. As protein: CASSLKVGGQFF. Combining the CDR3 with reference TRBV5-4 and TRBJ2-1 gives the whole variable domain ETGVTQSPTHLIKTRGQQVTLRCSSQSGHNTVSWYQQALGQGPQFIFQYYREEENGRGNFPPRFSGLQFPNYSSELNVNALELDDSALYLCASSLKVGGQFFGPGTRLTVL.

This clonotype was observed many times. The chain is built from TRBV3-1 and TRBJ1-1; D might be TRBD1 (6 bases). V was cut by 4 bases and J by 1 base, with 7 bases left in between. The CDR3 covers 13 residues. CDR1 and CDR2 (germline): LGHDT, YNNKEL (reference sequence). This chain's CDR3 is CASSRQENTEAFF. The CDR3, as DNA: TGTGCCAGCAGCCGACAGGAGAACACTGAAGCTTTCTTT.

This clonotype was observed once. A much larger clone is a single base away; this may be a read error. The V gene is TRBV25-1, the J gene TRBJ1-4; TRBD1 might be the D (6 bases). Germline CDR1 reads MGHDK; CDR2 reads SYGVNS. The CDR3 covers 15 residues. CDR3 nucleotide sequence: TGTGCCAACAGTGAACAGGGAGCCAATAATGAAAAACTGTTTTTT. It codes for CANSEQGANNEKLFF.

J is TRBJ2-7 and V is TRBV29-1; TRBD1 matches at 8 bases. CDR1 and CDR2 (germline): SQVTM, ANQGSEA. The CDR3 extends over 13 amino acids. As DNA, the CDR3 is TGCATCGCAGACAGGGGACCAGGCTACGAGCAGTACTTC. As protein: CIADRGPGYEQYF.

The chain couples TRBV5-1 to TRBJ2-5, with D hard to call. V was clipped by 2 bases and J by 0 bases, with 8 bases between them. Germline loops: CDR1 SGHRS, CDR2 YFSETQ. The CDR3 extends over 14 amino acids. The CDR3 protein is CASSFMGDQETQYF. The CDR3 nucleotides are TGCGCCAGCAGCTTTATGGGCGACCAAGAGACCCAGTACTTC.

This clonotype showed up just a few times. The chain uses TRBV12-3 or TRBV12-4 and TRBJ2-7; tentatively, D is TRBD2 (6 bases). The CDR3 runs 11 residues. Trimming took off 5 bases at V and 4 bases at J, with 6 bases between the two ends. The CDR3 bases are TGTGCCAGCAGTGGGGGGTACGAGCAGTACTTC. Translated: CASSGGYEQYF.

The V call is TRBV5-1, the J call TRBJ1-1; D is undetermined. V lost 1 base and J 1 base, leaving 11 bases between the germline ends. The CDR3 is 15 residues long. Per germline, CDR1 SGHRS and CDR2 YFSETQ. The CDR3 nucleotides are TGCGCCAGCAGCTTGCAAGGTTTCTCGAACACTGAAGCTTTCTTT. This sequence encodes CASSLQGFSNTEAFF.

V is TRBV5-6 and J is TRBJ2-3; D call uncertain. Germline V gene lookup returns CDR1 SGHDT and CDR2 YYEEEE. This CDR3 has 16 amino acids. Trimming removed 0 bases at V and 2 bases at J, with 13 bases between. CDR3 loop: CASSLVSFDLTDTQYF. For the CDR3, the DNA is TGTGCCAGCAGCTTGGTCTCGTTCGATCTCACAGATACGCAGTATTTT.

This clonotype was observed many times. The gene calls are TRBV12-3 or TRBV12-4 and TRBJ2-2; D remains unclear. The CDR3 totals 14 residues. Between the trimmed V and J ends, which lost 5 bases and 2 bases, there was a span of 9 bases. CDR3 in amino acids: CASSRDANTGELFF. The CDR3 DNA reads as TGTGCCAGCAGTCGCGACGCCAACACCGGGGAGCTGTTTTTT.

This clonotype was counted a few times. The chain carries TRBV7-6 and TRBJ1-4; D perhaps matches TRBD1 (5 bases). V lost 4 bases and J 10 bases, leaving 19 bases between the germline ends. The CDR3 extends over 15 amino acids. Germline V gene lookup returns CDR1 SGHVS and CDR2 FNYEAQ. CDR3 loop: CASSSRWGRDPKLFF. In DNA form, the CDR3 reads TGTGCCAGCAGCTCAAGATGGGGCCGAGATCCAAAACTGTTTTTT.

This clonotype was detected a few times. V gene TRBV7-2 combines with J gene TRBJ1-2; D is unclear. The CDR3 spans 14 residues. V was clipped by 2 bases and J by 5 bases, with 12 bases between them. Germline V gene sequence: CDR1 SGHTA, CDR2 FQGNSA. CDR3 amino acids: CASSLTVKGYGYTF. Here the CDR3 DNA reads TGTGCCAGCAGCTTAACGGTGAAGGGATATGGCTACACCTTC.

This clonotype was detected many times. The chain recombines TRBV5-5 with TRBJ1-2; D possibly corresponds to TRBD1 (6 bases). The CDR3 runs 15 residues. V shed 2 bases and J shed 4 bases, with 15 bases lying between them. Germline V gene sequence: CDR1 SGHKS, CDR2 YYEKEE (reference sequence). This CDR3 reads CASSFTPQGSYGYTF. The DNA of the CDR3 is TGTGCCAGCAGCTTCACACCTCAGGGGAGCTATGGCTACACCTTC.

The CDR3 region has the DNA TGTGCCAGCAGCGCCCTAGCGGGGAGCTCCTACAATGAGCAGTTCTTC. Translated: CASSALAGSSYNEQFF. The gene calls are TRBV9 and TRBJ2-1; 9 bases agree with TRBD2. CDR1 is SGDLS, CDR2 YYNGEE, per germline. The J segment lost 0 bases and the V segment lost 3 bases, leaving 4 bases of the junction unmatched. This CDR3 contains 16 residues.

This clonotype was observed many times. The rearrangement joins TRBV5-6 to TRBJ1-2; TRBD1 aligns across 9 bases. Germline CDR1 SGHDT, CDR2 YYEEEE. The CDR3 runs 16 residues. Trimming at V came to 1 base and at J to 4 bases, leaving 8 bases not matched to a gene. CDR3 sequence reads: CASSLIDRGSTYGYTF. CDR3 coding DNA: TGTGCCAGCAGCTTGATCGACAGGGGGTCGACCTATGGCTACACCTTC.

The V gene is TRBV5-6, the J gene TRBJ2-1; D remains unclear. Germline CDR1 reads SGHDT; CDR2 reads YYEEEE. V was pared by 2 bases and J by 2 bases, with 11 bases between. CDR3 length equals 15 residues. This chain's CDR3 is CASSLGQTPYNEQFF. CDR3 coding DNA: TGTGCCAGCAGCTTAGGCCAGACTCCCTACAATGAGCAGTTCTTC.

The chain combines TRBV7-2 with TRBJ1-6; no clear D gene. Germline values: CDR1 SGHTA, CDR2 FQGNSA. The ends were cut back, 1 base at V and 8 bases at J, with 12 bases in the middle. The CDR3 runs to 15 residues. CDR3 region: CASSLDMLPDSPLHF. The CDR3 DNA sequence: TGTGCCAGCAGCTTAGACATGTTACCCGATTCACCCCTCCACTTT.

At least ten counts were recorded for this clonotype. The chain combines TRBV19 with TRBJ1-6; 7 bases agree with TRBD1. Losses at the gene ends were 2 bases for V and 10 bases for J; bases not matched to a gene: 8. The germline CDR1 and CDR2 sequences are LNHDA and SQIVND (reference sequence). The CDR3 has 15 residues. The CDR3 here is CASSIQGERRSPLHF. Here the CDR3 DNA reads TGTGCCAGTAGTATACAGGGGGAACGAAGGTCACCCCTCCACTTT.